The sample holds a few counts of the clone carrying this T cell receptor (beta chain). The data were taken from a study of regulatory T cells in long-lasting Graves disease. Indicated time point: newly diagnosed GD, antithyroid drugs for less than 3 months. Making the TCR library involved RNA that had been extracted from PBMCs. TCR beta libraries were built with iRepertoire HTBI primers and Arm-PCR of CDR3 regions. TCRdb re-called the multiplex PCR reads with MiXCR, one entry per CDR3 protein. Of around 500,000 distinct CDR3 sequences listed, about 16% are singletons. Per the germline V gene, CDR1 is LNHDA and CDR2 is SQIVND (reference sequence). Trimming left V 2 bases short and J 1 base short, with 15 bases between. The CDR3 sequence is 17 residues long. The sample also formed part of further work on T cells in Graves' hyperthyroidism and ophthalmopathy. That paper notes: First-round RT-PCR with HTBI primers amplified the TCR CDR3 region.

The material was peripheral blood mononuclear cells (PBMCs), obtained at new diagnosis, from a patient treated with antithyroid drugs. The rearrangement uses TRBV19 and TRBJ1-5, with a tentative D call TRBD1 (6 bases). The receptor comes from a middle-aged woman with Graves disease. The CDR3 DNA sequence: TGTGCCAGTAGTATACTTCAGGACAGACGGAGCAATCAGCCCCAGCATTTT. It specifies CASSILQDRRSNQPQHF.